Listed here are 24 T cell receptor beta chains from one sample, sequenced in a study of cytomegalovirus exposure and HLA in healthy donors. This PCR relied on a set of 60 Vbeta primers and 13 Jbeta primers. Here immunoSEQ multiplex PCR was the method, and the copy in TCRdb shows in-frame clones only, minus some. This sample yields about 98,000 clones, of which roughly 70% are seen a single time; 1.8% belongs to the top ten. The sequenced material came from PBMCs. The receptors were sampled from a male donor in good health and CMV-seronegative.

In its sample, this clone was seen once. The chain combines TRBV5-6 with TRBJ2-7, with TRBD1 matching 10 bases. Trimming cost V 4 bases and J 2 bases; bases outside gene matches: 9. Per the germline V gene, CDR1 is SGHDT and CDR2 is YYEEEE. The CDR3 is 16 amino acids. CDR3 bases: TGTGCCAGCAGCGCACCGGGACAGGGGTTCCCCTACGAGCAGTACTTC. Translating gives CASSAPGQGFPYEQYF.

This clone came up once. Here the CDR3 DNA reads TGCAGCGTTGAGCAGGGGATGAACACTGAAGCTTTCTTT. This sequence encodes CSVEQGMNTEAFF. The rearrangement links TRBV29-1 to TRBJ1-1, with D perhaps TRBD1 (6 bases). The V gene lost 3 bases and the J gene lost 0 bases, with 8 bases spanning the gap. The CDR3 is 13 amino acids. Germline V gene lookup returns CDR1 SQVTM and CDR2 ANQGSEA. Based on the CDR3 plus reference TRBV29-1 and TRBJ1-1, the full variable domain is SAVISQKPSRDICQRGTSLTIQCQVDSQVTMMFWYRQQPGQSLTLIATANQGSEATYESGFVIDKFPISRPNLTFSTLTVSNMSPEDSSIYLCSVEQGMNTEAFFGQGTRLTVV.

The genes are TRBV4-2 and TRBJ2-5; D may be TRBD2 (6 bases). The DNA end lines up better with TRBJ2-7; the J call may be wrong. The CDR3 consists of 15 residues. Germline V lookup: CDR1 LGHNA, CDR2 YNFKEQ. CDR3 protein: CASSQDQAGLYEQYF. The CDR3 DNA is TGTGCCAGCAGCCAAGATCAGGCGGGGCTCTACGAGCAGTACTTC.

In nucleotides, the CDR3 is TGTGCCAGCAGTGAACGGGGGGGGAGGGCAGAGACCCAGTACTTC. This codes for CASSERGGRAETQYF. The J gene is TRBJ2-5, the V gene TRBV6-1, with 8 bases lining up with TRBD2. Looked up from germline, CDR1 is MNHNS and CDR2 is SASEGT. The CDR3 runs to 15 residues. J gave up 4 bases and V 2 bases, and 6 bases lay outside the gene matches.

The V and J genes are TRBV5-4 and TRBJ2-3, with TRBD2 identical over 7 bases. With 3 bases clipped from V and 0 bases from J, the junction kept 4 bases outside the gene matches. The germline CDR1 and CDR2 sequences are SGHNT and YYREEE (reference sequence). This CDR3 has 15 residues. In DNA, the CDR3 is TGTGCCAGCAGCTCAGCGGGACCTAGCACAGATACGCAGTATTTT. It yields the protein CASSSAGPSTDTQYF. The whole variable domain, remainder taken from reference TRBV5-4 and TRBJ2-3, is ETGVTQSPTHLIKTRGQQVTLRCSSQSGHNTVSWYQQALGQGPQFIFQYYREEENGRGNFPPRFSGLQFPNYSSELNVNALELDDSALYLCASSSAGPSTDTQYFGPGTRLTVL.

This clone was observed once. The V and J genes are TRBV9 and TRBJ1-2; TRBD1 aligns across 10 bases. Germline-derived CDR1 and CDR2 are SGDLS and YYNGEE. The CDR3 runs 15 residues. The J segment lost 2 bases and the V segment lost 4 bases, leaving 5 bases of the junction unmatched. CDR3 sequence reads: CASSSGQGVNYGYTF. The CDR3 DNA is TGTGCCAGCAGCTCAGGACAGGGGGTGAACTATGGCTACACCTTC.

V usage is TRBV9 and J usage is TRBJ2-1; TRBD2 aligns across 10 bases. CDR1 and CDR2 (germline): SGDLS, YYNGEE. The CDR3 contains 16 residues. V dropped 0 bases and J dropped 5; count of bases not matched to a gene: 5. As DNA, the CDR3 is TGTGCCAGCAGCGTAGGCCCTAGCGGGAGTCACAATGAGCAGTTCTTC. It codes for CASSVGPSGSHNEQFF. Using reference TRBV9 and TRBJ2-1 for the parts outside the CDR3, the full variable domain is DSGVTQTPKHLITATGQRVTLRCSPRSGDLSVYWYQQSLDQGLQFLIQYYNGEERAKGNILERFSAQQFPDLHSELNLSSLELGDSALYFCASSVGPSGSHNEQFFGPGTRLTVL.

A note on this clone: The germline gene is not matched at one end of the junction; a read error may be the cause. The chain combines TRBV19 with TRBJ1-5; 8 bases match TRBD1. CDR1 is LNHDA, CDR2 SQIVND, per germline (reference sequence). This CDR3 comprises 12 residues. The CDR3 here is CASSMADRAAFF. The CDR3, as DNA: TGTGCCAGTAGTATGGCGGACAGGGCTGCCTTTTTT. Variable domain in full (rest from reference TRBV19 and TRBJ1-5): DGGITQSPKYLFRKEGQNVTLSCEQNLNHDAMYWYRQDPGQGLRLIYYSQIVNDFQKGDIAEGYSVSREKKESFPLTVTSAQKNPTAFYLCASSMADRAAFFGDGTRLSIL.

Concerning this clone itself: One junction end does not reproduce the germline sequence, and a read error may be involved. The rearrangement joins TRBV2 to TRBJ1-1; 8 bases are shared with TRBD1. The CDR3 totals 14 residues. Looked up from germline, CDR1 is SNHLY and CDR2 is FYNNEI. Written as DNA, the CDR3 is TGTGCCAGCAGTTTGGACAGGGCGAACCCTGAAGCTTTCTTT. This translates into CASSLDRANPEAFF. Full variable domain (remainder filled in from reference TRBV2 and TRBJ1-1): EPEVTQTPSHQVTQMGQEVILRCVPISNHLYFYWYRQILGQKVEFLVSFYNNEISEKSEIFDDQFSVERPDGSNFTLKIRSTKLEDSAMYFCASSLDRANPEAFFGQGTRLTVV.

The chain is built from TRBV5-4 and TRBJ2-7; TRBD1 is a possible D gene (6 bases). The CDR3 sequence is 13 residues long. Germline CDR1 reads SGHNT; CDR2 reads YYREEE (reference sequence). The ends were cut back, 4 bases at V and 4 bases at J, with 12 bases in the middle. The CDR3 DNA reads TGTGCCAGCAGCGCAAAACAGGGATACGAGCAGTACTTC. Translating gives CASSAKQGYEQYF.

The gene calls are TRBV14 and TRBJ2-7; 10 positions match TRBD1. This CDR3 is 14 amino acids long. J lost 7 bases, V lost 4 bases, and 7 bases had no gene match. The germline V gene encodes CDR1 SGHDN and CDR2 FVKESK. The chain's CDR3 is CASSRRTGGDEQYF. The CDR3 DNA follows: TGTGCCAGCAGCCGCCGGACAGGGGGGGATGAGCAGTACTTC.

The chain recombines TRBV6-1 with TRBJ2-3; D unresolved. The V end lost 6 bases, the J end lost 0 bases, and 4 bases lay between the germline ends. Per germline, CDR1 MNHNS and CDR2 SASEGT. The CDR3 runs to 12 residues. CDR3: CASSISTDTQYF. The DNA for the CDR3 is TGTGCCAGCAGCATTAGCACAGATACGCAGTATTTT.

This clone has a handful of counts. The V call is TRBV2, the J call TRBJ2-1, with 12 positions matching TRBD2. The V gene end was trimmed by 6 bases and the J gene end by 8 bases; junction bases not matched to a gene: 5. There are 14 residues in the CDR3. CDR1 is SNHLY and CDR2 is FYNNEI in the germline V gene. This CDR3 is CASRTSGSLDEQFF. CDR3 nucleotide sequence: TGTGCCAGCAGGACTAGCGGGAGTTTGGATGAGCAGTTCTTC.

This chain links TRBV21-1 with TRBJ2-1; TRBD1, the D gene given by the table, was not confirmed from the DNA. TRBV21-1 is assigned pseudogene status. This CDR3 has 15 residues. The CDR3: CASSKVLQGADEQFF. Here the CDR3 DNA reads TGTGCCAGCAGCAAAGTCTTGCAGGGGGCGGATGAGCAGTTCTTC.

The chain links TRBV18 to TRBJ2-1; D remains ambiguous. V was cut by 5 bases and J by 4 bases, with 12 bases left in between. The V gene's germline CDR1 is KGHSH and CDR2 LQKENI. The CDR3 has 14 amino acids. The chain's CDR3 is CASSGSGPYNEQFF. The CDR3 bases are TGTGCCAGCTCAGGGTCAGGTCCGTACAATGAGCAGTTCTTC. The variable domain in full, completed from reference TRBV18 and TRBJ2-1, reads NAGVMQNPRHLVRRRGQEARLRCSPMKGHSHVYWYRQLPEEGLKFMVYLQKENIIDESGMPKERFSAEFPKEGPSILRIQQVVRGDSAAYFCASSGSGPYNEQFFGPGTRLTVL.

The chain joins TRBV5-6 to TRBJ1-6; possibly TRBD1 for D (5 bases). The CDR3 has 14 amino acids. V was shortened by 4 bases and J by 9 bases, with 14 bases between the two germline ends. The V gene's germline CDR1 is SGHDT and CDR2 YYEEEE. The CDR3 DNA is TGTGCCAGCAGCAGCAGGGTGGTAGGTTCACCCCTCCACTTT. Its protein is CASSSRVVGSPLHF.

V and J are TRBV30 and TRBJ2-6, with a weak D call TRBD2 (5 bases). Germline V gives CDR1 GTSNPN, CDR2 SVGIG (reference sequence). The CDR3 contains 14 residues. V lost 2 bases and J 1 base, leaving 6 bases between the germline ends. This CDR3 is CAWSTRSGANVLTF. CDR3 nucleotides: TGTGCCTGGAGTACTAGGTCTGGGGCCAACGTCCTGACTTTC.

This sequence joins TRBV5-1 and TRBJ2-7; 9 bases fit TRBD1. The V segment lost 7 bases and the J segment 1 base; nucleotides outside the gene matches: 3. The germline V gene has CDR1 SGHRS and CDR2 YFSETQ. This CDR3 is 13 amino acids long. This CDR3 reads CASRTGDSYEQYF. The CDR3 DNA reads TGCGCCAGCCGGACAGGGGATTCCTACGAGCAGTACTTC. Together with reference TRBV5-1 and TRBJ2-7, the CDR3 gives the full variable domain: KAGVTQTPRYLIKTRGQQVTLSCSPISGHRSVSWYQQTPGQGLQFLFEYFSETQRNKGNFPGRFSGRQFSNSRSEMNVSTLELGDSALYLCASRTGDSYEQYFGPGTRLTVT.

As to this clone: Other nucleotide sequences in the sample specify the same CDR3. The chain is built from TRBV7-9 and TRBJ1-2; 7 nucleotides match TRBD1. CDR3 size: 14 residues. Germline CDR1 reads SEHNR; CDR2 reads FQNEAQ (reference sequence). After removal of 1 base from V and 8 bases from J, the junction contained 7 bases not matched to a gene. CDR3 amino acids: CASSLEEGAGGYTF. CDR3 DNA sequence: TGTGCCAGCAGCTTAGAGGAGGGGGCAGGGGGCTACACCTTC.

The chain carries TRBV7-6 and TRBJ2-7, with TRBD2 matching 7 bases. Per the germline V gene, CDR1 is SGHVS and CDR2 is FNYEAQ. The CDR3 is made up of 16 amino acids. Trimming at V came to 0 bases and at J to 1 base, leaving 6 bases not matched to a gene. CDR3 nucleotides: TGTGCCAGCAGCTTAGCTGCCAGCGGGATTTCCTACGAGCAGTACTTC. This codes for CASSLAASGISYEQYF.

The chain employs TRBV6-1 and TRBJ1-5, with 9 bases aligning to TRBD1. The CDR3 is 14 residues long. Germline trimming cut 5 bases from V and 7 bases from J; bases unmatched to any gene: 6. Germline lookup yields CDR1 MNHNS and CDR2 SASEGT. The CDR3 protein is CASSTQGAWQPQHF. For the CDR3, the DNA is TGTGCCAGCAGTACACAGGGGGCATGGCAGCCCCAGCATTTT.

This chain connects TRBV9 to TRBJ2-2; weak D call: TRBD2 (5 bases). Trimming cost V 2 bases and J 1 base, with 9 bases left between them. Germline CDR1 SGDLS, CDR2 YYNGEE. This CDR3 contains 15 residues. CDR3 residues: CASSVDSKNTGELFF. The DNA of the CDR3 is TGTGCCAGCAGCGTGGACTCAAAGAACACCGGGGAGCTGTTTTTT.

The chain employs TRBV9 and TRBJ2-5; no firm D call. Germline V gives CDR1 SGDLS, CDR2 YYNGEE. The CDR3 runs 13 residues. V lost 0 bases to trimming and J lost 2 bases, with 5 bases between them. In DNA form, the CDR3 reads TGTGCCAGCAGCGTAGAGACTCAAGAGACCCAGTACTTC. It translates to CASSVETQETQYF.

V is TRBV30 and J is TRBJ2-3, with 9 bases fitting TRBD2. Germline V gene sequence: CDR1 GTSNPN, CDR2 SVGIG (reference sequence). CDR3 length: 16 residues. After removal of 2 bases from V and 2 bases from J, the junction contained 8 bases not matched to a gene. CDR3 in DNA: TGTGCCTGGAGTTTAGGGACTAGCCATTCCACAGATACGCAGTATTTT. Protein: CAWSLGTSHSTDTQYF. The variable domain in full, with the rest retrieved from reference TRBV30 and TRBJ2-3, is SQTIHQWPATLVQPVGSPLSLECTVEGTSNPNLYWYRQAAGRGLQLLFYSVGIGQISSEVPQNLSASRPQDRQFILSSKKLLLSDSGFYLCAWSLGTSHSTDTQYFGPGTRLTVL.